Here is one TCR beta chain with its context. Original processing methods: Cell counts per sample came from amplifying reference gene primers. Clones were sequenced by immunoSEQ multiplex PCR, and TCRdb holds only the in-frame ones, with some missing. D and trimming come from the DNA, and the V and J calls and clone size come from that table. The repertoire holds around 100,000 clones, with around four fifths as singletons. Trimming removed 10 bases from V and 0 bases from J, with 15 bases in between. This CDR3 contains 14 residues. From germline, CDR1 is LNHDA and CDR2 SQIVND (reference sequence). The sample originates from a study of blood T cell repertoires in COVID-19. Study-wide context: Acute and convalescent COVID-19 samples came from the United States, Italy and Spain. Sources were T cells, B-cell-depleted T cells, or PBMCs; the material itself was cDNA or gDNA.

This clonotype was obtained from a man between 65 and 79 years old with active or convalescent COVID-19. The chain joins TRBV19 to TRBJ1-1, with D possibly being TRBD1 (6 bases). Source material: peripheral blood. The CDR3 nucleotides are TGTGCCACTAAGGGGGGGCGTCTGAACACTGAAGCTTTCTTT. This sequence encodes CATKGGRLNTEAFF.